The sequence of this TCR beta chain was determined in a study of T cell responses to AZD1222 COVID-19 vaccine. Method: immunoSEQ multiplex PCR; TCRdb's copy keeps in-frame clones and lacks some. The data contain 130,000 to 150,000 clones, 85% to 95% of them singletons. The CDR3 has 14 amino acids. The junction had 2 bases not matched to a gene; V was cut back by 6 bases and J by 4 bases. Germline V gives CDR1 MDHEN, CDR2 SYDVKM. The clonotype comes from an adult who had recovered from COVID-19. This chain uses TRBV28 with TRBJ2-7; TRBD2 aligns across 14 bases. The source material was peripheral blood, sampled after recovery from COVID-19. CDR3 nucleotides: TGTGCCAGCAGGGGACTAGCGGGAGAGTACGAGCAGTACTTC. This codes for CASRGLAGEYEQYF.